Each of the 4 T cell receptor beta chains below was sequenced from the same sample in a study of CD8 T cells in ankylosing spondylitis (dated by TCRdb to the late 2010s). The library relied on 5' RACE. Sequencing instrument: Illumina HiSeq 2500. The raw public data were reprocessed by TCRdb itself: fastp quality trimming at Q25, MiXCR clonotype calling, in-frame beta chains only. Under each unique CDR3 protein, matching rows form one entry showing the most common genes and DNA. A total of roughly 280,000 distinct CDR3 sequences appear in this sample, around 20% of them only once. The ten largest account for around 7.8% of the sample. Sequenced material: blood, either unsorted or a sorted T cell fraction (not recorded which). Receptors were obtained from a male donor with ankylosing spondylitis or in good health (not recorded which).

The chain employs TRBV5-6 and TRBJ2-1; 7 nucleotides line up with TRBD2. The V segment lost 1 base and the J segment 14 bases; nucleotides outside the gene matches: 9. CDR3 length: 13 residues. Germline V gene data show CDR1 as SGHDT and CDR2 as YYEEEE. The DNA of the CDR3 is TGTGCCAGCAGCTTGCGGGATGGGAGCGGGAAGTTCTTC. It codes for CASSLRDGSGKFF.

Note on this clonotype: The germline gene is not matched at one end of the junction; a read error may be the cause. The chain combines TRBV3-1 with TRBJ2-1, with a possible D match to TRBD1 (5 bases). Germline CDR1 reads LGHDT; CDR2 reads YNNKEL (reference sequence). This CDR3 contains 18 residues. The CDR3: CTSSLAGKPGPTYNEQFF. The CDR3 DNA follows: TGTACCAGCAGCCTTGCAGGGAAACCAGGGCCAACCTACAATGAGCAGTTCTTC.

Notes on this clonotype: Given a much more abundant clone one base away, this may be a read error. The chain employs TRBV10-3 and TRBJ2-3; D is perhaps TRBD1 (6 bases). From germline, CDR1 is ENHRY and CDR2 SYGVKD. Trimming removed 9 bases at V and 2 bases at J, with 15 bases between. This CDR3 contains 14 residues. The CDR3 bases are TGTGCCATGTCCAACAGGGCTTACACAGATACGCAGTATTTT. This translates into CAMSNRAYTDTQYF.

The chain uses TRBV28 and TRBJ1-1, with D possibly matching TRBD1 (6 bases). Germline V gene sequence: CDR1 MDHEN, CDR2 SYDVKM. With 6 bases removed from V and 3 bases from J, the gap between germline ends came to 17 bases. The CDR3 sequence is 15 residues long. CDR3 amino acids: CASSTGSGEYTEAFF. Written as DNA, the CDR3 is TGTGCCAGCAGCACAGGGTCGGGGGAGTACACTGAAGCTTTCTTT.